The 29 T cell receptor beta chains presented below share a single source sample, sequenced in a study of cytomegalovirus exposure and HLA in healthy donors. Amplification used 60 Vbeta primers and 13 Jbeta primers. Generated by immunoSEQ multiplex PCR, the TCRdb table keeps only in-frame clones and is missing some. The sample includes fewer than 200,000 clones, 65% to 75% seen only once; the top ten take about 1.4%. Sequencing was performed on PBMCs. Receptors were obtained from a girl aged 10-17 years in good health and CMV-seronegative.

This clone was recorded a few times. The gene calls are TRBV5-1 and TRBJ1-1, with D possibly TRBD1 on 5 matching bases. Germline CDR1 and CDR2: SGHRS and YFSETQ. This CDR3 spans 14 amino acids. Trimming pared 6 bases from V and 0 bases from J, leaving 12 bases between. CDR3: CASTSGALNTEAFF. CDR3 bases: TGCGCCAGCACTAGCGGGGCCCTGAACACTGAAGCTTTCTTT.

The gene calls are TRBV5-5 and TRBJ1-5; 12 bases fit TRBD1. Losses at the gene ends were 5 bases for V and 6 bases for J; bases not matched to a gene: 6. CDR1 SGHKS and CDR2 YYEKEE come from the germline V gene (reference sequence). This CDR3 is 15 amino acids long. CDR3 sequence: CASREGQGASQPQHF. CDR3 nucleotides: TGTGCCAGCAGGGAGGGACAGGGGGCCTCTCAGCCCCAGCATTTT.

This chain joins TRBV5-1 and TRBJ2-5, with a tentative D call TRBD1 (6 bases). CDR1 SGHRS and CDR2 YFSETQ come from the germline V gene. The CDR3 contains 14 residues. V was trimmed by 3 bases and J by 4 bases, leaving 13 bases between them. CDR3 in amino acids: CASSSGQQLETQYF. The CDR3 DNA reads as TGCGCCAGCAGCTCCGGACAGCAGCTAGAGACCCAGTACTTC. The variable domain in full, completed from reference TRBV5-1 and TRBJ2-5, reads KAGVTQTPRYLIKTRGQQVTLSCSPISGHRSVSWYQQTPGQGLQFLFEYFSETQRNKGNFPGRFSGRQFSNSRSEMNVSTLELGDSALYLCASSSGQQLETQYFGPGTRLLVL.

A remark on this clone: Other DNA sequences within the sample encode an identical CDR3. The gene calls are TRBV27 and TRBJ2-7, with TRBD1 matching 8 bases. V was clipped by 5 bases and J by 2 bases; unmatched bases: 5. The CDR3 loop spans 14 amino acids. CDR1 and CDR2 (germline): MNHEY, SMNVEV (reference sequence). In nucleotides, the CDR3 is TGTGCCAGCAGTACTGGACAGGGTGCCTACGAGCAGTACTTC. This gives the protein CASSTGQGAYEQYF.

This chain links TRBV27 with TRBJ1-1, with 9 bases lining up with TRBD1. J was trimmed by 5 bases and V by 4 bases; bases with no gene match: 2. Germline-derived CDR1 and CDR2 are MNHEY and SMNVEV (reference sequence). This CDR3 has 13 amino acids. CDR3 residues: CASSYDRGTEAFF. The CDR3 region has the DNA TGTGCCAGCAGTTACGACAGGGGGACTGAAGCTTTCTTT.

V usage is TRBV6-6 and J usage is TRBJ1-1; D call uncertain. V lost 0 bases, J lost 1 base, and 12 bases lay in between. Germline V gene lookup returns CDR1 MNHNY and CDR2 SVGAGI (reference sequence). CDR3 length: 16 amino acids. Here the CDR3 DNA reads TGTGCCAGCAGTTACTCGGCAAGACACCCGAACACTGAAGCTTTCTTT. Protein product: CASSYSARHPNTEAFF.

Here the CDR3 reads CASSSQGGGELFF. CDR3 DNA sequence: TGTGCCAGCAGTAGTCAGGGAGGCGGGGAGCTGTTTTTT. The chain joins TRBV6-1 to TRBJ2-2; the D gene is possibly TRBD2 (6 bases). The CDR3 is 13 residues long. Germline lookup yields CDR1 MNHNS and CDR2 SASEGT. V was trimmed by 5 bases and J by 7 bases, leaving 11 bases between them.

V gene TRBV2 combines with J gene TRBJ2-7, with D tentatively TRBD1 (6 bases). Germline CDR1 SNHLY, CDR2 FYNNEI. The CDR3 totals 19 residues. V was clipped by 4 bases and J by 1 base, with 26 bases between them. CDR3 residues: CASSASPGQGTGLSYEQYF. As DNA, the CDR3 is TGTGCCAGCAGTGCCTCCCCGGGACAAGGGACGGGGCTATCCTACGAGCAGTACTTC.

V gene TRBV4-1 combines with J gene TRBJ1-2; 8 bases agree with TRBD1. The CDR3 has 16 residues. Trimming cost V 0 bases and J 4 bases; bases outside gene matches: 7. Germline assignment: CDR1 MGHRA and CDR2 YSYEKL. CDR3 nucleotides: TGCGCCAGCAGCCAAGAAGGCGCAGGGGGCGTCTATGGCTACACCTTC. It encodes CASSQEGAGGVYGYTF.

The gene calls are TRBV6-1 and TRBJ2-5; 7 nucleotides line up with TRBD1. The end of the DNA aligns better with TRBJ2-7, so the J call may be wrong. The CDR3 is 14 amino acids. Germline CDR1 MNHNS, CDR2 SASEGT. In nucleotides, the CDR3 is TGTGCCAGCAGTGAAATAGGGACAGAGTACGAGCAGTACTTC. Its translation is CASSEIGTEYEQYF.

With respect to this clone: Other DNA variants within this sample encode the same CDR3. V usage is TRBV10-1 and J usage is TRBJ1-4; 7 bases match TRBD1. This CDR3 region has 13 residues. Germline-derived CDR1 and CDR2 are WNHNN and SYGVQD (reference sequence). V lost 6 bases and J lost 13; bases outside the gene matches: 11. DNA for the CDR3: TGCGCCAGCAGCGACCCCCCGGGACAGACACTGTTTTTT. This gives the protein CASSDPPGQTLFF.

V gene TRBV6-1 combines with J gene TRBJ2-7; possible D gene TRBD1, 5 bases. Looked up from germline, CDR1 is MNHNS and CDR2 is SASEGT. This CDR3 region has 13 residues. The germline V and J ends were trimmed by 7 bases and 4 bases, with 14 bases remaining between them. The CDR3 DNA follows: TGTGCCAGCACAAAAGGGGTTGGTTACGAGCAGTACTTC. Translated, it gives CASTKGVGYEQYF.

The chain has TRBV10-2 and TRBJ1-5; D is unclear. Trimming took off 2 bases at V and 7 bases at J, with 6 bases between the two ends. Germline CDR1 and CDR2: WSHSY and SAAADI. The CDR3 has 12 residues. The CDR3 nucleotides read TGCGCCAGCAGTGAGGGCGGGCAGCCCCAGCATTTT. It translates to CASSEGGQPQHF.

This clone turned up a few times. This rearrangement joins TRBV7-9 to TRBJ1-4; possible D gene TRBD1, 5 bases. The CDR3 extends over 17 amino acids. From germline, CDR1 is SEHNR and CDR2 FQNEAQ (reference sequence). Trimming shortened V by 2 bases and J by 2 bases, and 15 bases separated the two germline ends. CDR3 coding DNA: TGTGCCAGCAGCTTACGGGGGGAATTAAGCACTAATGAAAAACTGTTTTTT. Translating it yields CASSLRGELSTNEKLFF. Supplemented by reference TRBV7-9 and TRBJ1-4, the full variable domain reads DTGVSQNPRHKITKRGQNVTFRCDPISEHNRLYWYRQTLGQGPEFLTYFQNEAQLEKSRLLSDRFSAERPKGSFSTLEIQRTEQGDSAMYLCASSLRGELSTNEKLFFGSGTQLSVL.

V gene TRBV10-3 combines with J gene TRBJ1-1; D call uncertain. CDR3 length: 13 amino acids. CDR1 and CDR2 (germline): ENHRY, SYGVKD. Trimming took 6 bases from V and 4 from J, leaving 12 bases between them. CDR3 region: CAIRPQTGTEAFF. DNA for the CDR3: TGTGCCATCAGACCACAGACCGGCACTGAAGCTTTCTTT.

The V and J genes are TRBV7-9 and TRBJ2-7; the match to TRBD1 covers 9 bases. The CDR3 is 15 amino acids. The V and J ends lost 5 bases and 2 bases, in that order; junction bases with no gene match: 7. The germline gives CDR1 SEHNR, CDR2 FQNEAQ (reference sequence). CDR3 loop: CASSGTGFETYEQYF. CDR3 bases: TGTGCCAGCAGCGGGACAGGGTTTGAAACCTACGAGCAGTACTTC.

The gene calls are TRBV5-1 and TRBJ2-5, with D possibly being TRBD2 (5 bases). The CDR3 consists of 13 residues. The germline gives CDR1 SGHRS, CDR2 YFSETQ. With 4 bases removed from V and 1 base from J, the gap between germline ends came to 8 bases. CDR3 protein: CASSGEIQETQYF. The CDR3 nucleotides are TGCGCCAGCAGCGGGGAGATCCAAGAGACCCAGTACTTC.

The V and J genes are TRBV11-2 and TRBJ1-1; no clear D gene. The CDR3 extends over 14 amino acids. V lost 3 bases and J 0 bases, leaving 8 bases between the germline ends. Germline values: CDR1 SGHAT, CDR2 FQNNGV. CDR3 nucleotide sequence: TGTGCCAGCAGCTTCCCCGAGATGAACACTGAAGCTTTCTTT. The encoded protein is CASSFPEMNTEAFF.

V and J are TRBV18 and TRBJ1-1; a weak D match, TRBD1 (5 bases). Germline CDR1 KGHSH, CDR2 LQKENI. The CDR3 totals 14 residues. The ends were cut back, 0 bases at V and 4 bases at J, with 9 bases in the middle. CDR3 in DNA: TGTGCCAGCTCACCACCTGCAGGGTTCACTGAAGCTTTCTTT. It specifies CASSPPAGFTEAFF.

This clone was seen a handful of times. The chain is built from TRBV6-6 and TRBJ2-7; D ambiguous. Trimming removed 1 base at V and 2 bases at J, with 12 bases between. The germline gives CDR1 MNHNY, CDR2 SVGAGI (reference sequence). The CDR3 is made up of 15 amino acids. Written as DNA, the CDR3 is TGTGCCAGCAGTTACTGGCCTCGGGTCCCCTACGAGCAGTACTTC. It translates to CASSYWPRVPYEQYF.

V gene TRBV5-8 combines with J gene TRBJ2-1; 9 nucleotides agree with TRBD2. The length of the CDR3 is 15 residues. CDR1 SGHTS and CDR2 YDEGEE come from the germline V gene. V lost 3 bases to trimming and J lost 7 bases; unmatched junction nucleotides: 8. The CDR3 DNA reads TGTGCCAGCAGCTGGCCTAGCGGGGTTAGTAATGAGCAGTTCTTC. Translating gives CASSWPSGVSNEQFF.

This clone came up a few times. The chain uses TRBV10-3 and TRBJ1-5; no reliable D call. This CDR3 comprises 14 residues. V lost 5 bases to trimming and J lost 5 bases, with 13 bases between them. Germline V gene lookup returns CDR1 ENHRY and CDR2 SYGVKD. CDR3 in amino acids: CAISSSRVDQPQHF. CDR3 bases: TGTGCCATCAGTTCTTCACGGGTAGATCAGCCCCAGCATTTT.

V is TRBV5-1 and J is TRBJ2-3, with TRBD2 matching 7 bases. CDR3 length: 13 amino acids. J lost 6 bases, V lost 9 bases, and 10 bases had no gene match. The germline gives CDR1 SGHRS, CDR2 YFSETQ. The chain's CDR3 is CATKEAGWDTQYF. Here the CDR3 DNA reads TGCGCCACCAAAGAAGCGGGGTGGGATACGCAGTATTTT.

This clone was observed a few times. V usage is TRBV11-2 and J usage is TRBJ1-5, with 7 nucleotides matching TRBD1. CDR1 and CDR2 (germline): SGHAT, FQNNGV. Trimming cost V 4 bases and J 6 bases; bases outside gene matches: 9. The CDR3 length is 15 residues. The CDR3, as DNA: TGTGCCAGCAGCTCGGAGGGGTCAGGGGGTCAGCCCCAGCATTTT. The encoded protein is CASSSEGSGGQPQHF.

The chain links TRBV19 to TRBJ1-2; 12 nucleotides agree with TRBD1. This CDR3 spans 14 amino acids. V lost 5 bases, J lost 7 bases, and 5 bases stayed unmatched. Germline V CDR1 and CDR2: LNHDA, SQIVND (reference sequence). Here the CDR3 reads CASSPRDRGPGYTF. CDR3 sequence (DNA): TGTGCCAGTAGTCCCCGGGACAGGGGGCCTGGCTACACCTTC.

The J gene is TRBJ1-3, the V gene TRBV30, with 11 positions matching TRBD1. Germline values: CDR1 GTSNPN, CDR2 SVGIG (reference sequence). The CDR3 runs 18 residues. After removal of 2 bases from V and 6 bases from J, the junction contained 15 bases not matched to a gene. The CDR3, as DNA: TGTGCCTGGAGTATCGGACAGGGGGCAGGAAGACCCGAAAACACCATATATTTT. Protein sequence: CAWSIGQGAGRPENTIYF.

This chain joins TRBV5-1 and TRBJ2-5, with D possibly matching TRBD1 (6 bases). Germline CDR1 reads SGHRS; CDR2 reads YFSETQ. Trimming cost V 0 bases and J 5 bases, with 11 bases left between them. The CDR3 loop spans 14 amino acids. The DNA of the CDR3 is TGCGCCAGCAGCTTGGAGGGGGAGAGGGAGACCCAGTACTTC. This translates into CASSLEGERETQYF.

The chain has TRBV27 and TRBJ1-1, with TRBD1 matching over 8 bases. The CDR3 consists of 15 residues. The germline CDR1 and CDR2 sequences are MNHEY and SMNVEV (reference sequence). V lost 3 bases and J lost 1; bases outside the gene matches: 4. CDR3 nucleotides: TGTGCCAGCAGTTTTCAGGGGGCGGGGAACACTGAAGCTTTCTTT. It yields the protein CASSFQGAGNTEAFF.

The CDR3 reads CATIRGQGKTEAFF. DNA for the CDR3: TGTGCCACTATAAGAGGACAGGGGAAGACTGAAGCTTTCTTT. V is TRBV15 and J is TRBJ1-1; 9 bases line up with TRBD1. CDR3 size: 14 residues. The J segment lost 5 bases and the V segment lost 9 bases, leaving 10 bases of the junction unmatched. Per the germline V gene, CDR1 is LNHNV and CDR2 is YYDKDF (reference sequence).